Following are 21 T cell receptor beta chains from one sample sequenced in a study of CD8+ T cells in alopecia areata. Treatment: oral pan-JAK inhibitor, 5-10 mg twice daily. Isolated RNA was reverse transcribed into cDNA used as the sequencing template. Sequenced by immunoSEQ multiplex PCR; TCRdb stores in-frame clones only, minus some. The data show roughly 100,000 clones, under 90% seen once. Sequencing was performed on CD8+ T cells sorted from blood, taken at week 34, from a patient treated with tofacitinib. Receptors were obtained from a human donor with alopecia areata.

The chain joins TRBV9 to TRBJ2-5, with 13 bases fitting TRBD2. Germline CDR1 and CDR2: SGDLS and YYNGEE. The ends lost 4 bases at V and 0 bases at J; junction bases unmatched: 6. The length of the CDR3 is 17 residues. CDR3 coding DNA: TGTGCCAGCAGCCCCCGGGGACTAGCGGGAAACCAAGAGACCCAGTACTTC. Protein sequence: CASSPRGLAGNQETQYF.

The chain recombines TRBV30 with TRBJ2-7; D is perhaps TRBD1 (7 bases). Per germline, CDR1 GTSNPN and CDR2 SVGIG (reference sequence). V lost 4 bases and J 3 bases, leaving 19 bases between the germline ends. The length of the CDR3 is 15 residues. For the CDR3, the DNA is TGTGCCTGGACCGAAGATCAGGGGGGTAGCTACGAGCAGTACTTC. Amino acids: CAWTEDQGGSYEQYF. The full variable domain, with the rest looked up from reference TRBV30 and TRBJ2-7, is SQTIHQWPATLVQPVGSPLSLECTVEGTSNPNLYWYRQAAGRGLQLLFYSVGIGQISSEVPQNLSASRPQDRQFILSSKKLLLSDSGFYLCAWTEDQGGSYEQYFGPGTRLTVT.

The V call is TRBV6-5, the J call TRBJ2-7; tentative D call: TRBD1 (6 bases). V dropped 5 bases and J dropped 0 bases, with 11 bases sitting between them. The CDR3 consists of 14 residues. CDR1 MNHEY and CDR2 SVGAGI come from the germline V gene. This CDR3 is CASSDRTASYEQYF. CDR3 DNA: TGTGCCAGCAGTGATAGGACAGCCTCCTACGAGCAGTACTTC.

The chain carries TRBV4-1 and TRBJ2-3, with 7 bases matching TRBD1. J was trimmed by 3 bases and V by 0 bases; bases with no gene match: 0. This CDR3 is built from 14 residues. Germline loops: CDR1 MGHRA, CDR2 YSYEKL. Here the CDR3 reads CASSQETGTDTQYF. The CDR3 DNA is TGCGCCAGCAGCCAAGAGACAGGGACAGATACGCAGTATTTT.

The chain couples TRBV5-1 to TRBJ2-7, with 11 bases aligning to TRBD2. V was clipped by 4 bases and J by 0 bases; unmatched bases: 3. CDR3 length: 15 amino acids. Germline V gene data show CDR1 as SGHRS and CDR2 as YFSETQ. The CDR3 DNA is TGCGCCAGCAGCGAGGGGACTAGCGGCTCCTACGAGCAGTACTTC. Translating it yields CASSEGTSGSYEQYF.

The DNA for the CDR3 is TGTGCCAGTAGTATCTCCGGGACAGGTGGCAATGAGCAGTTCTTC. Its protein is CASSISGTGGNEQFF. This chain links TRBV19 with TRBJ2-1; 8 nucleotides line up with TRBD1. Germline V gene data show CDR1 as LNHDA and CDR2 as SQIVND (reference sequence). The CDR3 contains 15 residues. V was clipped by 3 bases and J by 6 bases; unmatched bases: 7.

The chain joins TRBV7-6 to TRBJ2-1; D is undetermined. CDR1 is SGHVS and CDR2 is FNYEAQ in the germline V gene. The CDR3 loop spans 11 amino acids. With 1 base removed from V and 7 bases from J, the gap between germline ends came to 2 bases. The CDR3 sequence: CASSLENEQFF. In nucleotides, the CDR3 is TGTGCCAGCAGCTTAGAAAATGAGCAGTTCTTC.

This chain links TRBV30 with TRBJ2-7; 7 nucleotides align to TRBD1. Germline loops: CDR1 GTSNPN, CDR2 SVGIG (reference sequence). This CDR3 contains 15 residues. Trimming removed 3 bases from V and 0 bases from J; junction bases left unmatched: 8. The CDR3, as DNA: TGTGCCTGGAGCGATAGGGGGCTAGGCTCCTACGAGCAGTACTTC. It is translated as CAWSDRGLGSYEQYF.

The rearrangement uses TRBV10-3 and TRBJ2-6; TRBD1 agrees at 9 bases. Germline CDR1 is ENHRY and CDR2 is SYGVKD. The CDR3 covers 18 residues. V trimming: 2 bases; J trimming: 0 bases; junction bases outside the gene matches: 5. CDR3 nucleotide sequence: TGTGCCATCAGTGAGGGACAGGGGACTCTCTCTGGGGCCAACGTCCTGACTTTC. It codes for CAISEGQGTLSGANVLTF.

This chain connects TRBV6-1 to TRBJ2-5, with D uncertain. CDR3 length: 11 residues. V lost 3 bases and J 4 bases, leaving 3 bases between the germline ends. The germline gives CDR1 MNHNS, CDR2 SASEGT. The CDR3 sequence: CASSEVETQYF. CDR3 DNA: TGTGCCAGCAGTGAGGTAGAGACCCAGTACTTC.

In DNA, the CDR3 is TGTGCCAGCACCCTTTATGGCAGGGGCACAGATACGCAGTATTTT. Translating it yields CASTLYGRGTDTQYF. The chain couples TRBV27 to TRBJ2-3, with D possibly matching TRBD1 (5 bases). In germline, CDR1 is MNHEY, CDR2 SMNVEV (reference sequence). Trimming cost V 7 bases and J 1 base, with 15 bases left between them. The CDR3 is 15 residues long.

This clone appeared a single time. This chain's CDR3 is CASSPRRGAGANVLTF. The CDR3 bases are TGCGCCAGCAGCCCCAGGCGCGGGGCTGGGGCCAACGTCCTGACTTTC. The chain has TRBV4-1 and TRBJ2-6; possibly TRBD2 for D (6 bases). The germline V gene encodes CDR1 MGHRA and CDR2 YSYEKL. This CDR3 contains 16 residues. Trimming cost V 4 bases and J 2 bases, with 12 bases left between them.

The chain employs TRBV9 and TRBJ2-1; 9 bases agree with TRBD1. The CDR3 has 15 amino acids. The germline V gene has CDR1 SGDLS and CDR2 YYNGEE. Unmatched junction bases numbered 8, after V lost 4 bases and J lost 6 bases. DNA for the CDR3: TGTGCCAGCAGCCTGGGACAGGGATTTGGCAATGAGCAGTTCTTC. This codes for CASSLGQGFGNEQFF.

This clone was observed a handful of times. This chain connects TRBV9 to TRBJ2-3, with TRBD2 as a possible D gene (5 bases). The CDR3 has 15 amino acids. Germline V lookup: CDR1 SGDLS, CDR2 YYNGEE. Trimming pared 4 bases from V and 2 bases from J, leaving 14 bases between. The CDR3 bases are TGTGCCAGCAGCCCATCGGGATTTACCACAGATACGCAGTATTTT. It specifies CASSPSGFTTDTQYF.

The chain is built from TRBV5-6 and TRBJ2-1, with TRBD2 matching 8 bases. The V and J ends lost 2 bases and 10 bases, in that order; junction bases with no gene match: 5. This CDR3 region has 13 residues. Germline values: CDR1 SGHDT, CDR2 YYEEEE. CDR3 amino acids: CASSFGASGEQFF. The CDR3, as DNA: TGTGCCAGCAGCTTTGGGGCTAGCGGGGAGCAGTTCTTC.

The gene calls are TRBV7-9 and TRBJ2-2; 8 bases match TRBD2. The CDR3 has 19 amino acids. The trim removed 5 bases at V and 6 bases at J, leaving 20 bases unmatched. The V gene's germline CDR1 is SEHNR and CDR2 FQNEAQ (reference sequence). The CDR3 sequence is CASSMAGTSVLFVAGELFF. CDR3 sequence (DNA): TGTGCCAGCAGCATGGCCGGGACTAGTGTCCTGTTTGTCGCCGGGGAGCTGTTTTTT.

V and J are TRBV7-9 and TRBJ1-1; tentatively, D is TRBD1 (6 bases). The CDR3 is made up of 15 amino acids. V was trimmed by 0 bases and J by 4 bases, leaving 12 bases between them. Germline CDR1 is SEHNR and CDR2 is FQNEAQ (reference sequence). CDR3 region: CASSLAITGSTEAFF. The CDR3 DNA reads as TGTGCCAGCAGCTTAGCGATTACAGGGAGCACTGAAGCTTTCTTT.

This chain links TRBV19 with TRBJ2-1; D might be TRBD1 or TRBD2, each matching 6 bases. Trimming pared 5 bases from V and 6 bases from J, leaving 23 bases between. From germline, CDR1 is LNHDA and CDR2 SQIVND (reference sequence). CDR3 length: 17 amino acids. CDR3: CASSPTLGGPLSNEQFF. The CDR3 region has the DNA TGTGCCAGTAGTCCCACCCTAGGGGGGCCATTATCCAATGAGCAGTTCTTC.

This clone was seen only a few times. The gene calls are TRBV6-6 and TRBJ2-1; no reliable D call. Between the trimmed V and J ends, which lost 2 bases and 8 bases, there was a span of 1 base. CDR1 is MNHNY, CDR2 SVGAGI, per germline (reference sequence). The CDR3 totals 10 residues. DNA of the CDR3: TGTGCCAGCAGTTACGATGAGCAGTTCTTC. This translates into CASSYDEQFF.

The chain employs TRBV5-1 and TRBJ2-1; 7 nucleotides match TRBD2. The CDR3 has 15 residues. V was pared by 1 base and J by 5 bases, with 6 bases of the junction left unmatched. Germline V CDR1 and CDR2: SGHRS, YFSETQ. The CDR3 spells CASSLKGGSNNEQFF. The CDR3 DNA reads as TGCGCCAGCAGCTTGAAAGGCGGGAGCAACAATGAGCAGTTCTTC.

The chain has TRBV29-1 and TRBJ1-2, with D unclear. The length of the CDR3 is 10 residues. CDR1 is SQVTM, CDR2 ANQGSEA, per germline. V gave up 4 bases and J gave up 5 bases, with 5 bases separating them. CDR3 DNA sequence: TGCAGCGTTGGAGGTTATGGCTACACCTTC. Amino acids: CSVGGYGYTF.